What follows are 26 T cell receptor beta chains derived from one specimen sequenced in a study of follicular helper T cells after annual influenza vaccination. Time point: 2014-2015 season, pre-vaccination. The repertoire was sequenced with immunoSEQ multiplex PCR; TCRdb's copy has only in-frame clones and lacks some. This table has about 470 clones, approximately 81% appearing once. This material consisted of CXCR5+ CD38+ circulating T follicular helper cells from blood, taken on the day of influenza vaccination. The subset is: circulating Tfh, non-naive CD4+CXCR5+PD-1+ (ICOS+CD38+ or ICOS-CD38-). These receptors all come from an adult who received the influenza vaccine.

The chain uses TRBV27 and TRBJ1-2; possible D gene TRBD1, 5 bases. This CDR3 spans 14 amino acids. CDR1 is MNHEY, CDR2 SMNVEV, per germline (reference sequence). V was pared by 6 bases and J by 4 bases, with 15 bases between. The chain's CDR3 is CASSNTGTPYGYTF. CDR3 coding DNA: TGTGCCAGCAGCAATACAGGAACTCCCTATGGCTACACCTTC.

V gene TRBV19 combines with J gene TRBJ1-2; 7 positions agree with TRBD1. Germline V gene lookup returns CDR1 LNHDA and CDR2 SQIVND (reference sequence). The CDR3 sequence is 13 residues long. V lost 4 bases and J lost 9; bases outside the gene matches: 8. The CDR3 region has the DNA TGTGCCAGTAGTAGTGGACAGGCGGGGAGCTACACCTTC. This sequence encodes CASSSGQAGSYTF.

The chain has TRBV5-5 and TRBJ1-1; D gene ambiguous. Trimming pared 2 bases from V and 3 bases from J, leaving 17 bases between. The CDR3 spans 16 residues. Germline CDR1 SGHKS, CDR2 YYEKEE (reference sequence). CDR3 nucleotide sequence: TGTGCCAGCAGCTTATTATCGAGTAGAATGGACACTGAAGCTTTCTTT. Residues: CASSLLSSRMDTEAFF.

The chain uses TRBV28 and TRBJ2-5; D call uncertain. V shed 5 bases and J shed 1 base, with 20 bases lying between them. The CDR3 sequence is 17 residues long. The germline gives CDR1 MDHEN, CDR2 SYDVKM. CDR3 DNA: TGTGCCAGCAGTCGGATAACGTCTAGATCGTTCCAAGAGACCCAGTACTTC. Encoded protein: CASSRITSRSFQETQYF.

This chain joins TRBV27 and TRBJ2-1; 8 bases agree with TRBD2. The CDR3 covers 16 residues. With V trimmed by 2 bases and J by 5 bases, 8 bases remained unmatched. From germline, CDR1 is MNHEY and CDR2 SMNVEV (reference sequence). The CDR3: CASSLTSGGFHNEQFF. The CDR3 nucleotides read TGTGCCAGCAGTTTAACCAGCGGGGGTTTCCACAATGAGCAGTTCTTC.

A few counts support this clone. This chain joins TRBV6-5 and TRBJ1-6, with TRBD1 matching 11 bases. Germline assignment: CDR1 MNHEY and CDR2 SVGAGI. This CDR3 comprises 16 residues. Losses at the gene ends were 0 bases for V and 9 bases for J; bases not matched to a gene: 4. Here the CDR3 DNA reads TGTGCCAGCAGTTACTCAGGACAGGGGGCAGGTTCACCCCTCCACTTT. Its protein product is CASSYSGQGAGSPLHF.

A few counts support this clone. The chain is built from TRBV18 and TRBJ1-5, with 9 bases aligning to TRBD1. This CDR3 comprises 16 residues. Germline V gene data show CDR1 as KGHSH and CDR2 as LQKENI. J lost 5 bases, V lost 6 bases, and 11 bases had no gene match. The CDR3 DNA is TGTGCCAGCTCCTCGGGACAGGGAAGTATGGATCAGCCCCAGCATTTT. Amino acid sequence: CASSSGQGSMDQPQHF.

The V call is TRBV21-1, the J call TRBJ2-6; the table's D call, TRBD1, was not checked against the DNA. TRBV21-1 is noted as a pseudogene. The CDR3 has 18 amino acids. The CDR3 protein is CASSIPGRAATGANVLTF. CDR3 nucleotide sequence: TGTGCCAGCAGCATCCCGGGCAGGGCGGCCACTGGGGCCAACGTCCTGACTTTC.

The chain carries TRBV19 and TRBJ2-7; 7 bases agree with TRBD1. This CDR3 contains 13 residues. From germline, CDR1 is LNHDA and CDR2 SQIVND (reference sequence). Losses at the gene ends were 6 bases for V and 4 bases for J; bases not matched to a gene: 6. Here the CDR3 reads CASSETQGYEQYF. The CDR3, as DNA: TGTGCCAGTAGCGAAACACAGGGGTACGAGCAGTACTTC.

This chain uses TRBV15 with TRBJ1-4; unclear D gene. Germline values: CDR1 LNHNV, CDR2 YYDKDF (reference sequence). V was trimmed by 0 bases and J by 6 bases, leaving 5 bases between them. The CDR3 has 13 amino acids. In nucleotides, the CDR3 is TGTGCCACCAGCAGAGATTCTTATGAAAAACTGTTTTTT. Residues: CATSRDSYEKLFF. The entire variable domain, with the rest obtained from reference TRBV15 and TRBJ1-4, is as follows: DAMVIQNPRYQVTQFGKPVTLSCSQTLNHNVMYWYQQKSSQAPKLLFHYYDKDFNNEADTPDNFQSRRPNTSFCFLDIRSPGLGDTAMYLCATSRDSYEKLFFGSGTQLSVL.

The chain is built from TRBV30 and TRBJ1-5; D is undetermined. CDR1 and CDR2 from the germline V gene are GTSNPN and SVGIG (reference sequence). The CDR3 is 12 residues long. V was cut by 1 base and J by 4 bases, with 5 bases left in between. CDR3 nucleotide sequence: TGTGCCTGGAGTGGGCAGAATCAGCCCCAGCATTTT. This sequence encodes CAWSGQNQPQHF.

The chain uses TRBV4-2 and TRBJ1-3; D possibly corresponds to TRBD1 (5 bases). This CDR3 is built from 19 residues. Trimming cost V 0 bases and J 0 bases, with 18 bases left between them. CDR1 and CDR2 from the germline V gene are LGHNA and YNFKEQ. CDR3 residues: CASSQEARHTGNSGNTIYF. CDR3 DNA sequence: TGTGCCAGCAGCCAAGAGGCTAGACACACAGGTAACTCTGGAAACACCATATATTTT.

The CDR3 nucleotides read TGTGCTAGTGGACCCATGGGACAGGGGGGAGTTGGCAATCAGCCCCAGCATTTT. Translating gives CASGPMGQGGVGNQPQHF. The chain has TRBV12-5 and TRBJ1-5; 11 bases line up with TRBD1. This CDR3 has 18 residues. V lost 6 bases and J lost 2; bases outside the gene matches: 12. Germline CDR1 is LGHNT and CDR2 is FRNRAP.

The V call is TRBV9, the J call TRBJ2-7; D is perhaps TRBD2 (5 bases). The CDR3 sequence is 15 residues long. Germline assignment: CDR1 SGDLS and CDR2 YYNGEE. The V end lost 4 bases, the J end lost 2 bases, and 16 bases lay between the germline ends. The CDR3 loop reads CASSTTDGKTYEQYF. CDR3 nucleotides: TGTGCCAGCAGCACTACCGACGGGAAAACCTACGAGCAGTACTTC.

This clone was detected a few times. The genes are TRBV7-9 and TRBJ2-7; D gene ambiguous. Trimming shortened V by 5 bases and J by 2 bases, and 13 bases separated the two germline ends. The CDR3 totals 14 residues. Germline V gene lookup returns CDR1 SEHNR and CDR2 FQNEAQ (reference sequence). CDR3 in amino acids: CASSLLVGTYEQYF. In DNA, the CDR3 is TGTGCCAGCAGCCTATTAGTCGGAACCTACGAGCAGTACTTC.

J is TRBJ1-1 and V is TRBV6-5; D is ambiguous. V gave up 2 bases and J gave up 6 bases, with 10 bases separating them. This CDR3 spans 13 amino acids. Germline loops: CDR1 MNHEY, CDR2 SVGAGI. CDR3 nucleotide sequence: TGTGCCAGCAGTTACGGCGCGTCCCCTGAAGCTTTCTTT. Its protein product is CASSYGASPEAFF.

This chain joins TRBV11-2 and TRBJ2-1, with 11 nucleotides matching TRBD2. This CDR3 spans 16 amino acids. J lost 9 bases, V lost 3 bases, and 10 bases had no gene match. In germline, CDR1 is SGHAT, CDR2 FQNNGV. CDR3 sequence (DNA): TGTGCCAGCAGCTTGAATCTAGCGGGGGGAATCGGTGAGCAGTTCTTC. Translated: CASSLNLAGGIGEQFF.

The rearrangement joins TRBV7-9 to TRBJ1-2; 9 bases map to TRBD1. Germline-derived CDR1 and CDR2 are SEHNR and FQNEAQ (reference sequence). CDR3 size: 13 residues. The V gene end was trimmed by 6 bases and the J gene end by 7 bases; junction bases not matched to a gene: 6. The DNA for the CDR3 is TGTGCCAGCAGTCGGGACAGGGTGGGTGGCTACACCTTC. Its translation: CASSRDRVGGYTF.

V and J are TRBV2 and TRBJ2-6, with 7 bases that match TRBD2. Trimming removed 5 bases from V and 0 bases from J; junction bases left unmatched: 7. Germline CDR1 and CDR2: SNHLY and FYNNEI. This CDR3 spans 17 amino acids. This CDR3 is CASSTGGGRSGANVLTF. For the CDR3, the DNA is TGTGCCAGCAGTACAGGCGGGGGACGCTCTGGGGCCAACGTCCTGACTTTC.

This chain uses TRBV30 with TRBJ1-4; D gene ambiguous. Germline values: CDR1 GTSNPN, CDR2 SVGIG (reference sequence). The length of the CDR3 is 15 residues. The V end lost 4 bases, the J end lost 7 bases, and 19 bases lay between the germline ends. The CDR3 coding sequence is TGTGCCTGGACCCGCGATTGGGGTGCGGCTGAAAAACTGTTTTTT. It codes for CAWTRDWGAAEKLFF. The full variable domain, with the rest looked up from reference TRBV30 and TRBJ1-4, is SQTIHQWPATLVQPVGSPLSLECTVEGTSNPNLYWYRQAAGRGLQLLFYSVGIGQISSEVPQNLSASRPQDRQFILSSKKLLLSDSGFYLCAWTRDWGAAEKLFFGSGTQLSVL.

This clone was seen a handful of times. The V call is TRBV7-2, the J call TRBJ1-2, with TRBD1 as a possible D gene (5 bases). Looked up from germline, CDR1 is SGHTA and CDR2 is FQGNSA. The CDR3 is made up of 14 amino acids. V lost 5 bases and J lost 5, with 15 bases in between. This CDR3 reads CASSLDGRAYGYTF. Written as DNA, the CDR3 is TGTGCCAGCAGCCTTGATGGCAGGGCTTATGGCTACACCTTC.

This clone has a single count. V gene TRBV19 combines with J gene TRBJ2-7, with D uncertain. The CDR3 contains 12 residues. Germline V lookup: CDR1 LNHDA, CDR2 SQIVND (reference sequence). Trimming stripped 6 bases from V and 4 bases from J, with 10 bases between. CDR3 in DNA: TGTGCCAGTAGCCGGAATCGTTACGAGCAGTACTTC. This codes for CASSRNRYEQYF.

The chain couples TRBV14 to TRBJ1-6; D gene unclear. Trimming pared 4 bases from V and 9 bases from J, leaving 13 bases between. The CDR3 consists of 14 residues. Germline CDR1 SGHDN, CDR2 FVKESK. CDR3 nucleotides: TGTGCCAGCAGCCCCGGGCGGTCGGGTTCACCCCTCCACTTT. The encoded protein is CASSPGRSGSPLHF. Together with reference TRBV14 and TRBJ1-6, the CDR3 gives the full variable domain: EAGVTQFPSHSVIEKGQTVTLRCDPISGHDNLYWYRRVMGKEIKFLLHFVKESKQDESGMPNNRFLAERTGGTYSTLKVQPAELEDSGVYFCASSPGRSGSPLHFGNGTRLTVT.

This chain links TRBV6-5 with TRBJ2-7, with D maybe TRBD1 (5 bases). Deletions cut 6 bases from V and 3 bases from J, with 12 bases between. The CDR3 consists of 13 residues. Germline assignment: CDR1 MNHEY and CDR2 SVGAGI. The CDR3 bases are TGTGCCAGCAGGGACAACCTTCTCTACGAGCAGTACTTC. This gives the protein CASRDNLLYEQYF.

This clone has only one observation. This chain connects TRBV28 to TRBJ2-3; 8 nucleotides align to TRBD2. Germline CDR1 and CDR2: MDHEN and SYDVKM. The CDR3 sequence is 16 residues long. After removal of 3 bases from V and 6 bases from J, the junction contained 11 bases not matched to a gene. The CDR3: CASSLSGDSGGDTQYF. The CDR3 DNA reads TGTGCCAGCAGTTTGTCTGGGGACTCGGGGGGGGATACGCAGTATTTT.

The chain recombines TRBV18 with TRBJ1-2; TRBD1 matches 7 bases. This CDR3 has 16 amino acids. V was clipped by 6 bases and J by 0 bases; unmatched bases: 10. From germline, CDR1 is KGHSH and CDR2 LQKENI. The CDR3 sequence: CASSQDGTVANYGYTF. The CDR3 nucleotides read TGTGCCAGCTCCCAAGACGGGACAGTGGCTAACTATGGCTACACCTTC.